The 21 T cell receptor beta chains given below trace back to one sample, sequenced in a study of T cell responses to AZD1222 COVID-19 vaccine. Libraries were prepared by immunoSEQ multiplex PCR; TCRdb keeps only in-frame clonotypes and omits some of them. The table shows 75,000 to 90,000 clones, with about 91% occurring only once. The input for sequencing was peripheral blood, taken 28 days after the second AZD1222 dose. These receptor sequences come from an adult who received the AZD1222 COVID-19 vaccine.

The chain carries TRBV7-9 and TRBJ1-2; possible D gene TRBD1, 6 bases. In germline, CDR1 is SEHNR, CDR2 FQNEAQ (reference sequence). The CDR3 has 13 residues. The V gene lost 5 bases and the J gene lost 6 bases, with 13 bases spanning the gap. This CDR3 reads CASSRQAEDGYTF. As DNA, the CDR3 is TGTGCCAGCAGCAGACAGGCGGAGGATGGCTACACCTTC.

The V call is TRBV2, the J call TRBJ2-7; D not certain. Germline lookup yields CDR1 SNHLY and CDR2 FYNNEI. This CDR3 is built from 12 residues. Trimming stripped 7 bases from V and 7 bases from J, with 14 bases between. Here the CDR3 DNA reads TGTGCCAGCAAAACTGGTAGGGAAGAGCAGTACTTC. Its protein product is CASKTGREEQYF.

This clone was counted a single time. This chain uses TRBV6-5 with TRBJ2-3; no clear D. V was pared by 4 bases and J by 1 base, with 12 bases between. CDR3 length: 15 residues. Germline assignment: CDR1 MNHEY and CDR2 SVGAGI. The CDR3 loop is CASSFDGPGTDTQYF. The CDR3 coding sequence is TGTGCCAGCAGTTTTGACGGACCCGGCACAGATACGCAGTATTTT.

The J gene is TRBJ2-5, the V gene TRBV7-2, with 7 bases identical to TRBD2. CDR1 is SGHTA and CDR2 is FQGNSA in the germline V gene. Trimming took 7 bases from V and 4 from J; bases not matched to a gene: 12. This CDR3 spans 15 amino acids. The chain's CDR3 is CASTGERLAGETQYF. CDR3 nucleotide sequence: TGTGCCAGCACCGGTGAGAGGTTAGCGGGAGAGACCCAGTACTTC.

This clone has only one observation. CDR3 bases: TGTGCCAGCAGTTACAGTTCGGCGAACACCGGGGAGCTGTTTTTT. The encoded protein is CASSYSSANTGELFF. The chain recombines TRBV6-5 with TRBJ2-2; D ambiguous. V was trimmed by 2 bases and J by 0 bases, leaving 7 bases between them. Germline V lookup: CDR1 MNHEY, CDR2 SVGAGI. CDR3 length equals 15 residues.

The CDR3 coding sequence is TGTGCCAGTAGCAAAATAGCGGGAGGTCTATTCAATGAGCAGTTCTTC. It is translated as CASSKIAGGLFNEQFF. The J gene is TRBJ2-1, the V gene TRBV19; 10 nucleotides agree with TRBD2. The germline CDR1 and CDR2 sequences are LNHDA and SQIVND (reference sequence). Germline trimming cut 6 bases from V and 6 bases from J; bases unmatched to any gene: 11. The CDR3 length is 16 residues.

This rearrangement joins TRBV9 to TRBJ1-5; D is ambiguous. CDR1 is SGDLS and CDR2 is YYNGEE in the germline V gene. The CDR3 has 14 residues. Trimming cost V 0 bases and J 4 bases, with 8 bases left between them. The DNA for the CDR3 is TGTGCCAGCAGCGTAGGTACAGAAAATCAGCCCCAGCATTTT. This translates into CASSVGTENQPQHF.

This clone was detected once. The V and J genes are TRBV20-1 and TRBJ2-5; D is uncertain. V lost 3 bases to trimming and J lost 7 bases, with 18 bases between them. Germline CDR1 is DFQATT and CDR2 is SNEGSKA (reference sequence). The CDR3 has 14 amino acids. The CDR3 sequence: CSASQTGVTWTQYF. The CDR3 coding sequence is TGCAGTGCTAGTCAGACTGGAGTAACGTGGACCCAGTACTTC.

This clone was seen a handful of times. The genes are TRBV6-4 and TRBJ1-2; perhaps TRBD1 as D (5 bases). The CDR3 totals 14 residues. The V and J ends lost 6 bases and 0 bases respectively, with 11 bases between them. CDR1 and CDR2 (germline): MRHNA, SNTAGT. The CDR3 DNA reads as TGTGCCAGCAGCCCAGGAGGGGCTAACTATGGCTACACCTTC. It encodes CASSPGGANYGYTF.

The chain carries TRBV28 and TRBJ2-2, with D perhaps matching TRBD1 or TRBD2 (7 bases each). The germline CDR1 and CDR2 sequences are MDHEN and SYDVKM. CDR3 size: 15 residues. Deletions cut 8 bases from V and 5 bases from J, with 18 bases between. In DNA form, the CDR3 reads TGTGCCAGCGGACCAGGGGGGGCCGCAACCGGGGAGCTGTTTTTT. Its protein product is CASGPGGAATGELFF.

This rearrangement joins TRBV9 to TRBJ2-1, with no clear D. V gave up 0 bases and J gave up 7 bases, with 14 bases separating them. CDR1 is SGDLS and CDR2 is YYNGEE in the germline V gene. The CDR3 has 15 residues. CDR3 nucleotides: TGTGCCAGCAGCGTAGATTTTAGTGGGGTTAATGAGCAGTTCTTC. Residues: CASSVDFSGVNEQFF.

CDR3 nucleotide sequence: TGTGCCAGCAGACGGACAGGGAACACTGAAGCTTTCTTT. It encodes CASRRTGNTEAFF. The J gene is TRBJ1-1, the V gene TRBV27, with 7 positions matching TRBD1. From germline, CDR1 is MNHEY and CDR2 SMNVEV (reference sequence). V trimming: 6 bases; J trimming: 1 base; junction bases outside the gene matches: 2. CDR3 length: 13 residues.

J is TRBJ2-1 and V is TRBV7-3, with D possibly being TRBD2 (6 bases). V gave up 5 bases and J gave up 6 bases, with 17 bases separating them. Per germline, CDR1 SGHTA and CDR2 FQGTGA. There are 15 residues in the CDR3. CDR3 amino acids: CASSPRGGSGNEQFF. The CDR3 DNA follows: TGTGCCAGCAGCCCCCGTGGGGGGTCGGGCAATGAGCAGTTCTTC.

CDR3 sequence (DNA): TGTGCCACCAGCAGCATAGATCAGTACAATGAGCAGTTCTTC. This translates into CATSSIDQYNEQFF. The chain combines TRBV15 with TRBJ2-1, with D unresolved. Trimming took off 3 bases at V and 4 bases at J, with 10 bases between the two ends. The length of the CDR3 is 14 residues. Germline CDR1 and CDR2: LNHNV and YYDKDF (reference sequence). Full variable domain (missing parts from reference TRBV15 and TRBJ2-1): DAMVIQNPRYQVTQFGKPVTLSCSQTLNHNVMYWYQQKSSQAPKLLFHYYDKDFNNEADTPDNFQSRRPNTSFCFLDIRSPGLGDTAMYLCATSSIDQYNEQFFGPGTRLTVL.

This clone was picked up one time. V and J are TRBV30 and TRBJ2-3; 9 nucleotides align to TRBD2. Germline V gene sequence: CDR1 GTSNPN, CDR2 SVGIG (reference sequence). The CDR3 has 15 residues. The V segment lost 2 bases and the J segment 5 bases; nucleotides outside the gene matches: 8. Here the CDR3 reads CAWSFGGRVKDTQYF. CDR3 bases: TGTGCCTGGAGTTTCGGCGGGAGGGTCAAAGATACGCAGTATTTT.

This clone has more than one count but fewer than ten. The V gene is TRBV5-1, the J gene TRBJ1-6, with a weak D call TRBD1 (5 bases). With 1 base removed from V and 6 bases from J, the gap between germline ends came to 11 bases. Germline values: CDR1 SGHRS, CDR2 YFSETQ. The CDR3 contains 15 residues. Here the CDR3 reads CASSLSGLTNSPLHF. CDR3 bases: TGCGCCAGCAGCTTGTCGGGACTTACTAATTCACCCCTCCACTTT. Supplemented by reference TRBV5-1 and TRBJ1-6, the full variable domain reads KAGVTQTPRYLIKTRGQQVTLSCSPISGHRSVSWYQQTPGQGLQFLFEYFSETQRNKGNFPGRFSGRQFSNSRSEMNVSTLELGDSALYLCASSLSGLTNSPLHFGNGTRLTVT.

The chain combines TRBV2 with TRBJ2-6, with no clear D. The CDR3 totals 17 residues. V gave up 4 bases and J gave up 0 bases, with 13 bases separating them. The V gene's germline CDR1 is SNHLY and CDR2 FYNNEI. The CDR3 is CASSGQGRTSGANVLTF. CDR3 nucleotides: TGTGCCAGCAGTGGACAAGGTAGAACCTCTGGGGCCAACGTCCTGACTTTC.

V is TRBV18 and J is TRBJ2-3, with D uncertain. CDR3 length equals 16 residues. Germline CDR1 KGHSH, CDR2 LQKENI. V gave up 3 bases and J gave up 2 bases, with 15 bases separating them. Here the CDR3 reads CASSPKKTHTTDTQYF. The CDR3 bases are TGTGCCAGCTCACCGAAAAAGACTCACACCACAGATACGCAGTATTTT.

The V call is TRBV27, the J call TRBJ2-3; 10 bases agree with TRBD1. Germline loops: CDR1 MNHEY, CDR2 SMNVEV (reference sequence). CDR3 length equals 15 residues. J gave up 8 bases and V 5 bases, and 10 bases lay outside the gene matches. The CDR3 DNA is TGTGCCAGCAGTCCCGGGACAGGGGACCGGGGTACGCAGTATTTT. Protein: CASSPGTGDRGTQYF.

This clone occurred once. V usage is TRBV9 and J usage is TRBJ1-4; possibly TRBD1 for D (6 bases). The CDR3 length is 14 residues. Trimming left V 4 bases short and J 7 bases short, with 14 bases between. Germline assignment: CDR1 SGDLS and CDR2 YYNGEE. The CDR3 loop is CASSSLGGSEKLFF. DNA for the CDR3: TGTGCCAGCAGCTCATTAGGGGGGAGTGAAAAACTGTTTTTT.

The chain links TRBV3-1 (or the pseudogene TRBV3-2) to TRBJ2-1; 12 nucleotides match TRBD2. CDR3 length: 16 residues. In germline, CDR1 is LGHDT, CDR2 YNNKEL (reference sequence). The ends lost 4 bases at V and 5 bases at J; junction bases unmatched: 6. The CDR3 DNA reads as TGTGCCAGCAGCCGCGGACTAGCGGGAAGGAACAATGAGCAGTTCTTC. Protein: CASSRGLAGRNNEQFF.